The 28 T cell receptor beta chains reported below all come from one sample, sequenced in a study of blood T cell repertoires in COVID-19. TCRdb keeps only in-frame clones here, not all; method: immunoSEQ multiplex PCR. This sample carries approximately 230,000 clones, 70% to 90% of them seen once, and the ten largest clones take around 3.3%. The sample consisted of peripheral blood. The receptors stem from a man aged 18 to 35 with active or convalescent COVID-19.

The CDR3 spells CASSQGSSRDGYTF. The CDR3 DNA reads as TGTGCCAGCTCACAGGGGTCCTCCCGAGACGGCTACACCTTC. The chain links TRBV18 to TRBJ1-2; D is possibly TRBD1 (5 bases). The V end lost 4 bases, the J end lost 8 bases, and 17 bases lay between the germline ends. Germline V CDR1 and CDR2: KGHSH, LQKENI. The CDR3 consists of 14 residues.

The table lists this clone with a count of one. This chain uses TRBV11-2 with TRBJ2-5; TRBD2 might be the D (5 bases). V lost 7 bases and J lost 5, with 11 bases in between. This CDR3 is 12 amino acids long. Germline V gene sequence: CDR1 SGHAT, CDR2 FQNNGV. CDR3 bases: TGTGCCAGCACCAGCGGACGGGAGACCCAGTACTTC. This encodes CASTSGRETQYF.

The rearrangement uses TRBV7-2 and TRBJ2-5; 7 positions agree with TRBD2. Germline assignment: CDR1 SGHTA and CDR2 FQGNSA. Losses at the gene ends were 5 bases for V and 4 bases for J; bases not matched to a gene: 13. The CDR3 sequence is 16 residues long. CDR3 coding DNA: TGTGCCAGCAGCCAGAGTCCCAAGCGGGGTAGAGAGACCCAGTACTTC. As protein: CASSQSPKRGRETQYF. Complete variable domain (other parts from reference TRBV7-2 and TRBJ2-5): GAGVSQSPSNKVTEKGKDVELRCDPISGHTALYWYRQSLGQGLEFLIYFQGNSAPDKSGLPSDRFSAERTGGSVSTLTIQRTQQEDSAVYLCASSQSPKRGRETQYFGPGTRLLVL.

J is TRBJ1-4 and V is TRBV28; 9 bases align to TRBD1. Per the germline V gene, CDR1 is MDHEN and CDR2 is SYDVKM. This CDR3 is 15 amino acids long. V was clipped by 6 bases and J by 1 base; unmatched bases: 3. The CDR3 reads CASSHRGRTNEKLFF. The CDR3 region has the DNA TGTGCCAGCAGCCACAGGGGGCGAACTAATGAAAAACTGTTTTTT.

The V call is TRBV11-3, the J call TRBJ2-2; D remains ambiguous. Trimming stripped 1 base from V and 8 bases from J, with 8 bases between. The CDR3 covers 13 residues. Germline assignment: CDR1 SGHNT and CDR2 YENEEA. CDR3 amino acids: CASSLVSQGELFF. The CDR3 DNA follows: TGTGCCAGCAGCTTAGTATCTCAGGGGGAGCTGTTTTTT. The full variable domain, its missing parts supplied by reference TRBV11-3 and TRBJ2-2, is EAGVVQSPRYKIIEKKQPVAFWCNPISGHNTLYWYLQNLGQGPELLIRYENEEAVDDSQLPKDRFSAERLKGVDSTLKIQPAELGDSAVYLCASSLVSQGELFFGEGSRLTVL.

The V call is TRBV25-1, the J call TRBJ2-5; 8 nucleotides align to TRBD1. Germline lookup yields CDR1 MGHDK and CDR2 SYGVNS. J lost 4 bases, V lost 0 bases, and 7 bases had no gene match. CDR3 length equals 16 residues. The CDR3: CASSEYTPGGIETQYF. Here the CDR3 DNA reads TGTGCCAGCAGTGAATATACTCCAGGGGGCATAGAGACCCAGTACTTC.

This clone appeared once. The V call is TRBV6-5, the J call TRBJ1-6; D is uncertain. V shed 5 bases and J shed 8 bases, with 16 bases lying between them. The CDR3 runs 15 residues. CDR1 and CDR2 from the germline V gene are MNHEY and SVGAGI. In DNA form, the CDR3 reads TGTGCCAGCAGTATGAGACGGCCCAGCGATTCACCCCTCCACTTT. It encodes CASSMRRPSDSPLHF.

The gene calls are TRBV11-3 and TRBJ2-7; TRBD1 aligns across 8 bases. Losses at the gene ends were 6 bases for V and 3 bases for J; bases not matched to a gene: 10. Germline V gene lookup returns CDR1 SGHNT and CDR2 YENEEA. The length of the CDR3 is 15 residues. The CDR3 region has the DNA TGTGCCAGCAGAACAGACCTCAGGGGGCACTACGAGCAGTACTTC. Its translation: CASRTDLRGHYEQYF.

The gene calls are TRBV7-8 and TRBJ2-1; no definite D call. V dropped 3 bases and J dropped 5 bases, with 11 bases sitting between them. Germline loops: CDR1 SGHVS, CDR2 FQNEAQ. The CDR3 spans 14 residues. The CDR3 bases are TGTGCCAGCAGCTTGATGAAGAGTCACAATGAGCAGTTCTTC. It translates to CASSLMKSHNEQFF.

The chain combines TRBV5-4 with TRBJ2-2; 14 bases align to TRBD2. This CDR3 contains 16 residues. Germline loops: CDR1 SGHNT, CDR2 YYREEE (reference sequence). V lost 2 bases, J lost 6 bases, and 3 bases stayed unmatched. The CDR3 here is CASSLGTSGSAGELFF. The DNA for the CDR3 is TGTGCCAGCAGCTTAGGGACTAGCGGGAGTGCCGGGGAGCTGTTTTTT.

The genes are TRBV28 and TRBJ2-7; possible D gene TRBD2, 6 bases. V shed 1 base and J shed 1 base, with 11 bases lying between them. The germline V gene encodes CDR1 MDHEN and CDR2 SYDVKM. The CDR3 loop spans 15 amino acids. CDR3 bases: TGTGCCAGCAGTTTATTGGGACGGGAGTCCTACGAGCAGTACTTC. Protein product: CASSLLGRESYEQYF.

The V call is TRBV5-1, the J call TRBJ2-1; the D gene is possibly TRBD1 (6 bases). Germline lookup yields CDR1 SGHRS and CDR2 YFSETQ. V shed 6 bases and J shed 10 bases, with 17 bases lying between them. The CDR3 has 13 residues. The CDR3 reads CASNPTGNGEQFF. CDR3 DNA sequence: TGCGCCAGCAACCCTACAGGGAACGGAGAGCAGTTCTTC. The whole variable domain, filled in from reference TRBV5-1 and TRBJ2-1, reads KAGVTQTPRYLIKTRGQQVTLSCSPISGHRSVSWYQQTPGQGLQFLFEYFSETQRNKGNFPGRFSGRQFSNSRSEMNVSTLELGDSALYLCASNPTGNGEQFFGPGTRLTVL.

The chain joins TRBV7-9 to TRBJ2-5; D gene ambiguous. The germline V gene encodes CDR1 SEHNR and CDR2 FQNEAQ (reference sequence). V lost 10 bases and J 3 bases, leaving 18 bases between the germline ends. CDR3 length equals 14 residues. CDR3 residues: CAIAPPRFEETQYF. DNA for the CDR3: TGTGCCATTGCACCGCCACGGTTTGAAGAGACCCAGTACTTC.

The chain carries TRBV5-8 and TRBJ1-1; D remains ambiguous. V was pared by 4 bases and J by 1 base, with 14 bases between. CDR1 SGHTS and CDR2 YDEGEE come from the germline V gene. The CDR3 totals 15 residues. CDR3 protein: CASSPRTLKNTEAFF. The CDR3, as DNA: TGTGCCAGCAGCCCGAGGACTCTCAAGAACACTGAAGCTTTCTTT.

The chain couples TRBV7-8 to TRBJ1-1; 12 positions match TRBD1. The V gene end was trimmed by 5 bases and the J gene end by 1 base; junction bases not matched to a gene: 8. Germline-derived CDR1 and CDR2 are SGHVS and FQNEAQ. This CDR3 has 17 amino acids. This CDR3 is CASSPTGQGAQNTEAFF. CDR3 coding DNA: TGTGCCAGCAGCCCAACGGGACAGGGGGCCCAGAACACTGAAGCTTTCTTT.

The chain uses TRBV19 and TRBJ1-1; weak D call: TRBD1 (6 bases). The CDR3 is 15 amino acids. The germline V gene encodes CDR1 LNHDA and CDR2 SQIVND (reference sequence). The V gene lost 7 bases and the J gene lost 2 bases, with 17 bases spanning the gap. The CDR3 coding sequence is TGTGCCAGTACCTACGTCGGACAGATAAACACTGAAGCTTTCTTT. Its translation: CASTYVGQINTEAFF.

The CDR3 DNA reads as TGTGCCAGCAGTGAAGGGACTAGCGGGAGCACAGGCGAGCAGTTCTTC. Protein sequence: CASSEGTSGSTGEQFF. This chain links TRBV6-1 with TRBJ2-1, with TRBD2 identical over 13 bases. The CDR3 is 16 residues long. Unmatched junction bases numbered 7, after V lost 1 base and J lost 10 bases. Per germline, CDR1 MNHNS and CDR2 SASEGT.

CDR3 DNA: TGTGCCAGCAGCCCGGGTGGGGGACTGCTCGCTTCCAAGCAGTACTTC. Encoded protein: CASSPGGGLLASKQYF. The rearrangement links TRBV7-9 to TRBJ2-7, with a tentative D call TRBD2 (6 bases). Germline lookup yields CDR1 SEHNR and CDR2 FQNEAQ (reference sequence). The CDR3 sequence is 16 residues long. Trimming removed 5 bases from V and 8 bases from J, with 25 bases in between. Full variable domain (missing parts from reference TRBV7-9 and TRBJ2-7): DTGVSQNPRHKITKRGQNVTFRCDPISEHNRLYWYRQTLGQGPEFLTYFQNEAQLEKSRLLSDRFSAERPKGSFSTLEIQRTEQGDSAMYLCASSPGGGLLASKQYFGPGTRLTVT.

The chain carries TRBV6-4 and TRBJ2-1; 13 bases are shared with TRBD2. The V gene's germline CDR1 is MRHNA and CDR2 SNTAGT. V dropped 0 bases and J dropped 12; count of bases not matched to a gene: 5. The CDR3 is 15 residues long. DNA for the CDR3: TGTGCCAGCAGTGACTCAGGACTAGCGGGAGACAGGCAGTTCTTC. Amino acid sequence: CASSDSGLAGDRQFF.

J is TRBJ2-5 and V is TRBV3-1 (or the pseudogene TRBV3-2), with a weak D call TRBD2 (7 bases). Trimming left V 4 bases short and J 4 bases short, with 16 bases between. CDR3 length equals 15 residues. Germline V gene data show CDR1 as LGHDT and CDR2 as YNNKEL (reference sequence). For the CDR3, the DNA is TGTGCCAGCAGCCCAGCGGGGACAATAAGAGAGACCCAGTACTTC. This translates into CASSPAGTIRETQYF.

The rearrangement joins TRBV18 to TRBJ1-5; 10 bases map to TRBD1. This CDR3 spans 16 amino acids. CDR1 and CDR2 (germline): KGHSH, LQKENI. With 1 base clipped from V and 5 bases from J, the junction kept 5 bases outside the gene matches. The CDR3 coding sequence is TGTGCCAGCTCACCACGGGACAGGGGATGGGATCAGCCCCAGCATTTT. It yields the protein CASSPRDRGWDQPQHF.

This clone showed up just once. This chain joins TRBV29-1 and TRBJ2-1; D possibly corresponds to TRBD2 (5 bases). Germline CDR1 is SQVTM and CDR2 is ANQGSEA. Trimming stripped 1 base from V and 9 bases from J, with 13 bases between. The CDR3 length is 13 residues. Written as DNA, the CDR3 is TGCAGCGTTGAAGCAGCGGCCTTCAGTGAGCAGTTCTTC. It is translated as CSVEAAAFSEQFF.

V and J are TRBV15 and TRBJ2-2; no clear D. Germline V gene sequence: CDR1 LNHNV, CDR2 YYDKDF (reference sequence). Trimming removed 1 base at V and 0 bases at J, with 3 bases between. The CDR3 is 14 amino acids. The CDR3: CATSRGANTGELFF. As DNA, the CDR3 is TGTGCCACCAGCAGAGGCGCGAACACCGGGGAGCTGTTTTTT.

The V and J genes are TRBV2 and TRBJ2-1; D possibly corresponds to TRBD2 (5 bases). This CDR3 has 14 residues. CDR1 is SNHLY and CDR2 is FYNNEI in the germline V gene. Between the trimmed V and J ends, which lost 6 bases and 2 bases, there was a span of 11 bases. The CDR3 DNA sequence: TGTGCCAGCAGAACGGGGAGCACCTACAATGAGCAGTTCTTC. As protein: CASRTGSTYNEQFF.

V is TRBV21-1 and J is TRBJ1-1; TRBD1 is the table's D call and was not checked against the DNA. TRBV21-1 is tagged as a pseudogene. The CDR3 contains 21 residues. The CDR3 DNA reads as TGTGCCAGCAGCCTGCCCTTTTGTGTTCGGGGGACAGGGGGCGATCTGACTGAAGCTTTCTTT. This encodes CASSLPFCVRGTGGDLTEAFF.

The rearrangement joins TRBV7-9 to TRBJ1-1, with D possibly matching TRBD1 (5 bases). The ends were cut back, 6 bases at V and 0 bases at J, with 17 bases in the middle. The germline V gene has CDR1 SEHNR and CDR2 FQNEAQ (reference sequence). The CDR3 has 16 amino acids. The DNA of the CDR3 is TGTGCCAGCAGTCTTAGCTATCGGGGGTTGAACACTGAAGCTTTCTTT. This encodes CASSLSYRGLNTEAFF.

This rearrangement joins TRBV9 to TRBJ1-2; D unresolved. There are 14 residues in the CDR3. V was shortened by 0 bases and J by 2 bases, with 8 bases between the two germline ends. CDR1 is SGDLS, CDR2 YYNGEE, per germline. CDR3 sequence reads: CASSVGHANYGYTF. The CDR3 bases are TGTGCCAGCAGCGTAGGACACGCAAACTATGGCTACACCTTC.

V usage is TRBV3-1 (or the pseudogene TRBV3-2) and J usage is TRBJ1-5; 9 nucleotides align to TRBD1. Germline trimming cut 5 bases from V and 4 bases from J; bases unmatched to any gene: 3. CDR1 LGHDT and CDR2 YNNKEL come from the germline V gene (reference sequence). This CDR3 spans 14 amino acids. CDR3 in DNA: TGTGCCAGCAGCGCCGGGACAGGGAATCAGCCCCAGCATTTT. Amino acids: CASSAGTGNQPQHF.